What follows are 14 T cell receptor beta chains derived from one specimen sequenced in a study of T cell repertoires in ileal Crohn's disease (dated by TCRdb to between 2017 and 2020). Library method: the immunoSEQ multiplex PCR assay. The table comes from immuneACCESS by way of TCRdb, which keeps in-frame sequences with V and J called. Part of the clones is missing from these tables; in studies checked, under half for an unresolved V gene and the rest for unknown reasons. The sample yields approximately 4,100 clones; around 85% were counted once. Approximately 6.3% of the sample comes from the top ten. The sample comprised ileal tissue. These receptor sequences come from an adult with Crohn's disease.

The rearrangement joins TRBV7-6 to TRBJ2-2, with 7 nucleotides matching TRBD2. V shed 1 base and J 6 bases; nucleotides not matched to a gene: 5. There are 15 residues in the CDR3. Germline CDR1 is SGHVS and CDR2 is FNYEAQ. This chain's CDR3 is CASSLDAGVAGELFF. For the CDR3, the DNA is TGTGCCAGCAGCTTAGATGCGGGGGTCGCCGGGGAGCTGTTTTTT. The complete variable domain, with remaining parts taken from reference TRBV7-6 and TRBJ2-2, reads GAGVSQSPRYKVTKRGQDVALRCDPISGHVSLYWYRQALGQGPEFLTYFNYEAQQDKSGLPNDRFSAERPEGSISTLTIQRTEQRDSAMYRCASSLDAGVAGELFFGEGSRLTVL.

The chain recombines TRBV5-1 with TRBJ1-4; D is undetermined. The V gene lost 6 bases and the J gene lost 4 bases, with 19 bases spanning the gap. CDR3 length: 16 residues. Germline V gene sequence: CDR1 SGHRS, CDR2 YFSETQ. In nucleotides, the CDR3 is TGCGCCAGCAACCCGGACCCTTCGGCGGGTAATGAAAAACTGTTTTTT. Protein product: CASNPDPSAGNEKLFF.

This chain uses TRBV5-1 with TRBJ1-2, with TRBD1 identical over 9 bases. The CDR3 loop spans 14 amino acids. CDR1 is SGHRS and CDR2 is YFSETQ in the germline V gene. The J segment lost 3 bases and the V segment lost 4 bases, leaving 4 bases of the junction unmatched. The CDR3 coding sequence is TGCGCCAGCAGCAGGGGACAGGGCTACTATGGCTACACCTTC. It specifies CASSRGQGYYGYTF.

The chain combines TRBV2 with TRBJ1-1; a possible D gene is TRBD1 (5 bases). V lost 5 bases, J lost 1 base, and 11 bases lay in between. The CDR3 has 14 amino acids. Germline loops: CDR1 SNHLY, CDR2 FYNNEI. The CDR3 sequence is CASSFRGKNTEAFF. The DNA of the CDR3 is TGTGCCAGCAGTTTTCGGGGGAAGAACACTGAAGCTTTCTTT.

CDR3 sequence: CASSERVGDEQYF. For the CDR3, the DNA is TGCGCCAGCAGTGAGAGGGTAGGGGACGAGCAGTACTTC. V usage is TRBV10-1 and J usage is TRBJ2-7; D possibly corresponds to TRBD1 (5 bases). Looked up from germline, CDR1 is WNHNN and CDR2 is SYGVQD (reference sequence). The CDR3 contains 13 residues. Trimming took off 2 bases at V and 5 bases at J, with 10 bases between the two ends.

The J gene is TRBJ2-7, the V gene TRBV6-5, with TRBD1 matching over 7 bases. CDR1 is MNHEY, CDR2 SVGAGI, per germline. The CDR3 is 14 residues long. J lost 0 bases, V lost 5 bases, and 4 bases had no gene match. CDR3 nucleotides: TGTGCCAGCAGTCGGGACAGCATCTCCTACGAGCAGTACTTC. It codes for CASSRDSISYEQYF.

This clone was recorded only once. The chain couples TRBV2 to TRBJ1-3; 7 bases map to TRBD1. V lost 6 bases, J lost 2 bases, and 4 bases stayed unmatched. The germline gives CDR1 SNHLY, CDR2 FYNNEI. This CDR3 comprises 14 residues. In nucleotides, the CDR3 is TGTGCCAGCAGAAACGACAGGGCTGGAAACACCATATATTTT. Amino acids: CASRNDRAGNTIYF.

This chain links TRBV6-5 with TRBJ2-6; D is possibly TRBD1 (6 bases). The CDR3 loop spans 16 amino acids. V lost 0 bases, J lost 0 bases, and 6 bases lay in between. The germline gives CDR1 MNHEY, CDR2 SVGAGI. Here the CDR3 DNA reads TGTGCCAGCAGTTACTCAGGGGGCTCTGGGGCCAACGTCCTGACTTTC. Translating gives CASSYSGGSGANVLTF.

The sample holds a few counts of this clone. This chain connects TRBV7-6 to TRBJ1-1, with D perhaps matching TRBD1 (6 bases). Germline V gives CDR1 SGHVS, CDR2 FNYEAQ. Trimming removed 1 base from V and 2 bases from J, with 8 bases in between. The CDR3 totals 14 residues. CDR3 DNA sequence: TGTGCCAGCAGCTTAGTGACAGGTAACACTGAAGCTTTCTTT. Protein: CASSLVTGNTEAFF.

The chain is built from TRBV18 and TRBJ1-3; 8 positions match TRBD1. The CDR3 consists of 15 residues. Germline V gives CDR1 KGHSH, CDR2 LQKENI. V shed 6 bases, J shed 5 bases, and the junction held 9 bases outside the gene matches. CDR3 nucleotide sequence: TGTGCCAGCTCCCCTGGACAGGGAAGTAGAAACACCATATATTTT. Amino acid sequence: CASSPGQGSRNTIYF. Complete variable domain (other parts from reference TRBV18 and TRBJ1-3): NAGVMQNPRHLVRRRGQEARLRCSPMKGHSHVYWYRQLPEEGLKFMVYLQKENIIDESGMPKERFSAEFPKEGPSILRIQQVVRGDSAAYFCASSPGQGSRNTIYFGEGSWLTVV.

CDR3 residues: CASSVRDRVLHF. CDR3 DNA sequence: TGTGCCAGCTCAGTCCGGGACAGGGTCCTCCACTTT. V usage is TRBV18 and J usage is TRBJ1-6, with 9 bases lining up with TRBD1. With V trimmed by 5 bases and J by 15 bases, 5 bases remained unmatched. Looked up from germline, CDR1 is KGHSH and CDR2 is LQKENI. The CDR3 consists of 12 residues.

J is TRBJ1-5 and V is TRBV5-5; 9 bases align to TRBD1. Germline V gene lookup returns CDR1 SGHKS and CDR2 YYEKEE (reference sequence). The CDR3 has 20 amino acids. J lost 3 bases, V lost 4 bases, and 20 bases had no gene match. CDR3 coding DNA: TGTGCCAGCAGCCTAGAGCGTGTCCCGGGACAGGGATTCGTCAATCAGCCCCAGCATTTT. Protein product: CASSLERVPGQGFVNQPQHF.

This clone was detected once. V gene TRBV2 combines with J gene TRBJ2-3; D unresolved. Germline V CDR1 and CDR2: SNHLY, FYNNEI. V was shortened by 1 base and J by 2 bases, with 7 bases between the two germline ends. The CDR3 totals 14 residues. CDR3 residues: CASSEGQNTDTQYF. The CDR3 region has the DNA TGTGCCAGCAGTGAAGGGCAGAACACAGATACGCAGTATTTT.

The chain couples TRBV5-1 to TRBJ2-5, with no clear D. Germline values: CDR1 SGHRS, CDR2 YFSETQ. The CDR3 is 13 residues long. Trimming cost V 2 bases and J 9 bases, with 14 bases left between them. This chain's CDR3 is CASSLSLPAAQYF. The CDR3 DNA follows: TGCGCCAGCAGCTTATCCCTACCGGCGGCCCAGTACTTC.